This T cell receptor beta chain was recorded in a study of blood T cell repertoires in COVID-19. Background on the study: PBMCs, B-cell-depleted T cells, or T cells provided the cDNA or gDNA that made up the material.

In the original analysis: It was from reference gene primer amplification that nucleated cell counts were estimated. TCRdb's copy holds only in-frame clones and misses some; the assay was immunoSEQ multiplex PCR. V and J calls and clone size follow that table, whereas D and trimming were derived from the DNA. The repertoire holds about 200,000 clones, under 90% seen once, with 8% to 9% in the top ten. This study enrolled people aged roughly 18 to 90 from 24 US geographic areas. The study assigned cohorts using participant-reported clinical history. The CDR3 consists of 17 residues. The germline V gene encodes CDR1 LGHDT and CDR2 YNNKEL (reference sequence). Trimming left V 1 base short and J 4 bases short, with 16 bases between.

The sequenced material came from PBMCs or T cells enriched from blood (not recorded which). The V call is TRBV3-1 (or the pseudogene TRBV3-2), the J call TRBJ1-4, with a weak D call TRBD1 (6 bases). This clonotype was obtained from a woman aged 45-59 years with acute COVID-19. The CDR3 region is CASSQAGTGGYNEKLFF. The CDR3 DNA sequence: TGTGCCAGCAGCCAAGCAGGGACGGGGGGCTATAATGAAAAACTGTTTTTT.